The subject of this entry is one T cell receptor beta chain. Its antigen is unknown. The sample is drawn from a study of identical twins. Study outcomes and limitations: High-abundance cord blood beta clonotypes had fewer insertions; memory repertoires showed none. Analyses of zero insertions could be partly confounded by invariant MAIT and iNKT cells.

TCRdb passed the 5' RACE reads through MiXCR, listing each CDR3 protein once. The table records fewer than 650,000 distinct CDR3 sequences, 9.6% of them present only once. This CDR3 is 15 amino acids long. V lost 0 bases and J 8 bases, leaving 17 bases between the germline ends. The germline CDR1 and CDR2 sequences are MNHEY and SVGEGT. This sample was shared with a second study, whose subject was yellow fever vaccine responses in identical twins.

This TCR was sampled from a woman between 18 and 30 years old in good health. The V gene is TRBV6-2 or TRBV6-3, the J gene TRBJ2-7, with D unclear. Sequencing was performed on PBMCs. This CDR3 is CASSYSRSAIFKQYF. The CDR3 region has the DNA TGTGCCAGCAGTTACTCGAGGAGCGCCATATTCAAGCAGTACTTC.